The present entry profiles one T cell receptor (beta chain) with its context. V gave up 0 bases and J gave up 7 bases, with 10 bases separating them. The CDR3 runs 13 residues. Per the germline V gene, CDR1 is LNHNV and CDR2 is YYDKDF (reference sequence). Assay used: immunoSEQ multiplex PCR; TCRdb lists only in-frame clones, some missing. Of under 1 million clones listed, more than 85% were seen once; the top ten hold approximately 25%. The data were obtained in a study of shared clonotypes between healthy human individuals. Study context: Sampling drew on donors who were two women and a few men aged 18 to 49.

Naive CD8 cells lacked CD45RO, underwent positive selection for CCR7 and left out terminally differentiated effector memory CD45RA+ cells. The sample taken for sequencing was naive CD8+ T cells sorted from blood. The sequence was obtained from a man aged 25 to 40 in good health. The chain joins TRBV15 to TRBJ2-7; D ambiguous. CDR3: CATSRDVPREQYF. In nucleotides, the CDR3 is TGTGCCACCAGCAGAGATGTGCCGAGGGAGCAGTACTTC.